The rows below give T cell receptor beta chains drawn from one sample of a study of CD8 T cells in Susac syndrome. TCRdb called the immunoSEQ multiplex PCR reads again in MiXCR, with one record for every CDR3 protein. The sample has fewer than 200,000 distinct CDR3 sequences, about 95% seen once. The sample was CD8+ T cells from PBMCs. All receptors come from a human donor with multiple sclerosis. CDR3s include the opening cysteine and the closing phenylalanine or tryptophan. Fields, in order: V gene, J gene, CDR3 protein.

TRBV18	TRBJ2-1	CASSPPTSPYNEQFF
TRBV27	TRBJ1-2	CASSLSGSGALYGYTF
TRBV20-1	TRBJ1-2	CSAWKRTGNANYGYTF
TRBV29-1	TRBJ1-1	CSVVAVGSVSFF
TRBV6-6	TRBJ2-7	CATTGGARYEQYF
TRBV20-1	TRBJ2-7	CSAIQYRDLPYEQYF
TRBV7-6	TRBJ1-6	CASSRTGYNSPLHF
TRBV24-1	TRBJ1-5	CATSEGGSNQPQHF
TRBV2	TRBJ2-7	CASSYGPGGEQYF
TRBV7-9	TRBJ2-5	CASEDSSPGPQETQYF
TRBV5-6	TRBJ2-7	CASSPLSGSSYEQYF
TRBV12-3/TRBV12-4	TRBJ2-3	CASMSGRENTQYF
TRBV29-1	TRBJ2-7	CSVNSWQGQYEQYF
TRBV4-1	TRBJ2-7	CASSHEERGLGWEQYF
TRBV28	TRBJ1-1	CASSFKGSTEAFF
TRBV20-1	TRBJ2-7	CSASPGSSYEQYF
TRBV29-1	TRBJ2-3	CSVERRVGTDTQYF
TRBV25-1	TRBJ2-1	CASSEPAPNSHEQFF
TRBV27	TRBJ1-2	CASSSTLPGGYTF
TRBV5-1	TRBJ2-5	CASSSLPGLAGARRQETQYF
TRBV5-1	TRBJ2-7	CASSPMTGSYEQYF
TRBV5-1	TRBJ2-7	CASSLASGGIYEQYF
TRBV27	TRBJ1-1	CASSRQRRDLEAFF
TRBV7-9	TRBJ2-1	CASSLVPTYRGEQFF
TRBV20-1	TRBJ2-1	CSARGYAPYNEQFF
TRBV20-1	TRBJ2-7	CSASNSGGDYEQYF
TRBV15	TRBJ2-3	CATSSRLADTDTQYF
TRBV29-1	TRBJ2-1	CSVDPSGSYNEQFF
TRBV20-1	TRBJ2-3	CSASPLAGGVDADTQYF
TRBV30	TRBJ2-7	CAWSGTGSYEQYF
TRBV29-1	TRBJ2-1	CSAQGGPYNEQFF
TRBV15	TRBJ2-7	CATSTRGEGGRRMGQYF
TRBV12-3/TRBV12-4	TRBJ2-7	CASSAGTESYEQYF
TRBV12-5	TRBJ2-7	CASGLTHYSAYEQYF
TRBV5-4	TRBJ1-2	CASSLGLEPPVDGYTF
TRBV20-1	TRBJ2-1	CSATLIGTDEQFF
TRBV6-5	TRBJ1-1	CASSYEGDDTLNTEAFF
TRBV15	TRBJ2-7	CATSGTGGWEQYF
TRBV29-1	TRBJ1-1	CSVEGWGEGHTEAFF
TRBV9	TRBJ2-1	CASSVPTTDNEQFF
TRBV7-9	TRBJ1-4	CASSFYRVDEKLFF
TRBV3-1	TRBJ2-3	CASSQELATDTQYF
TRBV6-1	TRBJ2-7	CASSEAGLAGFYEQYF
TRBV7-9	TRBJ2-1	CASSRLVLEQFF
TRBV30	TRBJ1-1	CAWSVGRKGGGTEAFF
TRBV30	TRBJ1-1	CAWSRLLNTEAFF
TRBV27	TRBJ2-6	CASSWGTGANVLTF